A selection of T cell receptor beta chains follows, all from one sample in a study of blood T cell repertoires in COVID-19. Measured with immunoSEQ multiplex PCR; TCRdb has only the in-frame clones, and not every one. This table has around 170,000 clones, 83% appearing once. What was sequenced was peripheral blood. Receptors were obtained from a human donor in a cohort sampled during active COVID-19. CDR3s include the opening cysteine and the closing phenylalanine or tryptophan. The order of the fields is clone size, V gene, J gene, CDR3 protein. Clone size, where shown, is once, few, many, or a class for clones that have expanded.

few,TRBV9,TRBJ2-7,CASSVASGEGEQYF
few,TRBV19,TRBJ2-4,CASSIETSGMGAKNIQYF
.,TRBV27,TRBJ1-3,CASSLWRGNTIYF
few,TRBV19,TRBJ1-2,CATRTGPTYGYTF
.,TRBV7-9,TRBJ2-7,CASSLVAGLATYEQYF
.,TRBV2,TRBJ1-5,CASSETGYNQPQHF
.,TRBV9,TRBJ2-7,CASSVGPGTAYEQYF
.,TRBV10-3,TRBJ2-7,CAISESIGSRAYEQYF
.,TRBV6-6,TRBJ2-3,CASSYRTTGDTQYF
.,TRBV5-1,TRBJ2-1,CASSFRTTYNEQFF
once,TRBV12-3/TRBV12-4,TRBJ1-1,CASSLGANTEAFF
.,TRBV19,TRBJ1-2,CASSIAWGDHGYTF
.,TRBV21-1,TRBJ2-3,CASSKAQGSTDTQYF
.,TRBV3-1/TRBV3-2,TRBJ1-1,CASSQVLGLRRDTEAFF
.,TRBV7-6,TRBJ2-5,CASSQDVGVETQYF
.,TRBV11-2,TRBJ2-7,CASSSGQGYEQYF
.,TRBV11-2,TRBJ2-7,CASSLAVEGARYEQYF
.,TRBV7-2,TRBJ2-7,CASSLALRVVHEQYF
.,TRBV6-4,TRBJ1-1,CASSGTGQRAAFF
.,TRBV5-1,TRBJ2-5,CASSLLTGVQETQYF
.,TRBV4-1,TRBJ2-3,CASSQVGRGGQEDTQYF
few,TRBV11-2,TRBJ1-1,CASSLGVTEAFF
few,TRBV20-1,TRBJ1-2,CSAHTGGASTF
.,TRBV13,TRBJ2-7,CASSLRTGVAYEQYF
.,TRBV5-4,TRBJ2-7,CASSLPGLAGSYEQYF
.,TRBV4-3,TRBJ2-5,CASSPSGGQETQYF
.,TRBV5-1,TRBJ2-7,CASSLEAGGSYEQYF
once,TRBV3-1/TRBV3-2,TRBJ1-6,CASSQAPGQGNSPLHF
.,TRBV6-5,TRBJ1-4,CASTSVPVGGEKLFF
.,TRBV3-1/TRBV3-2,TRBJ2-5,CASSPTGGGETQYF
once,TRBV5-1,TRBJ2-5,CASRQTEVQETQYF
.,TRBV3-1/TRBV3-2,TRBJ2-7,CASSQGLGNYEQYF
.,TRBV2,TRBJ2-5,CASRTKWGTSGKGTETQYF
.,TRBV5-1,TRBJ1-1,CASSPNGKPEAFF
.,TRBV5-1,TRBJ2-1,CASSLEGQTRNEQFF
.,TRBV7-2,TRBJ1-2,CASSKTPGGAAGYTF
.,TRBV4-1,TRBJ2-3,CASSQERAGGPFVTDTQYF
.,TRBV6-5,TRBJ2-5,CASRLAVETQYF
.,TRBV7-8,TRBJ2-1,CASSFTARSNEQFF
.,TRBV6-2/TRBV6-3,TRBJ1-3,CASTPSSGNTIYF
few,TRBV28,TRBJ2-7,CASSPFYDEQYF
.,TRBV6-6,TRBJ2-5,CASRKGGETQYF
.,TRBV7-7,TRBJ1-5,CASSLDRDQPQHF
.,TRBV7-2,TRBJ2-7,CASSLVVTSGGQEQYF
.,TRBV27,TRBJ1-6,CASSPGRLRDSPLHF
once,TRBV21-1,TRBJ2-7,CASSKLEGTGVGEQYF
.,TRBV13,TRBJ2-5,CASSPQKSGLQETQYF
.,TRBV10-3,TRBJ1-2,CAISLDRPYGYTF
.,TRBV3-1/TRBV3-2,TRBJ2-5,CASSQYRGSETQYF
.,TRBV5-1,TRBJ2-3,CASTPGQGLDTQYF
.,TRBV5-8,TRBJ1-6,CASSGQGQNSPLHF
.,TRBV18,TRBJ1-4,CASSPLSGQPTGGKLFF
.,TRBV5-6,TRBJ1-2,CASSFGQGAYGYTF
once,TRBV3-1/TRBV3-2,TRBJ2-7,CASSQRQGVDEQYF